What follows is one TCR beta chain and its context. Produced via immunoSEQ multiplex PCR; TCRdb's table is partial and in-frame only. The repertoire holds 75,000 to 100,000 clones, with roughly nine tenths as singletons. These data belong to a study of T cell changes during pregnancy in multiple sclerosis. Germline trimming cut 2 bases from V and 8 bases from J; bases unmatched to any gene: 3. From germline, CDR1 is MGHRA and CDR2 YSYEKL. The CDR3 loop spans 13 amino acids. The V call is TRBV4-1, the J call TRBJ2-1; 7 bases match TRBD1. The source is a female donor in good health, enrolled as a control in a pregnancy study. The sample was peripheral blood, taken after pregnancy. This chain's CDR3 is CASSQRQGYEQFF. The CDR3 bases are TGCGCCAGCAGCCAAAGACAGGGATATGAGCAGTTCTTC.